These T cell receptor beta chains were read from a single sample in a study of glioma-infiltrating T cells. TCRdb independently ran MiXCR on the multiplex PCR reads; one entry per CDR3 protein. This table has under 200,000 distinct CDR3 sequences, approximately 40% appearing once. Sequenced sample: glioma tissue, nonneoplastic brain tissue, or PBMCs (not recorded which). These receptors were obtained from a human donor with low-grade glioma or glioblastoma, undergoing nonglioma brain surgery, or in good health (not recorded which). The CDR3 runs from the conserved cysteine through the conserved F or W. The D gene is left open where the match is weak. Only part of the rows carry a size: once, few, many, or a class if the clone is expanded.

J	length	V	size	D	CDR3	DNA
TRBJ2-7	14	TRBV5-1	-	TRBD1	CASTLSTGPYEQYF	TGCGCCAGCACCCTCTCGACAGGGCCCTACGAGCAGTACTTC
TRBJ2-7	16	TRBV6-6	many	TRBD2	CASSSSGGAGGHEQYF	TGTGCCAGCAGTTCCTCGGGAGGAGCGGGAGGGCACGAGCAGTACTTC
TRBJ1-5	12	TRBV6-1	many	-	CASRTGSQPQHF	TGTGCCAGCAGAACAGGGTCGCAGCCCCAGCATTTT
TRBJ2-1	17	TRBV20-1	many	-	CSASSPGWAGFSDEQFF	TGCAGTGCTTCGTCGCCGGGGTGGGCAGGGTTTAGCGATGAGCAGTTCTTC
TRBJ1-3	18	TRBV4-1	few	-	CASSQETSGRFSGNTIYF	TGCGCCAGCAGCCAAGAAACGTCGGGACGGTTCTCTGGAAACACCATATATTTT
TRBJ2-3	14	TRBV15	many	TRBD2	CATSSGTIPDTQYF	TGTGCCACCAGCAGCGGGACTATCCCAGATACGCAGTATTTT
TRBJ2-3	14	TRBV20-1	-	TRBD2	CSASAGTSDYEKYF	TGCAGTGCTAGCGCCGGGACTAGCGATTACGAGAAGTATTTT
TRBJ2-3	17	TRBV14	-	-	CACSQRSPGLSTDTQYF	TGTGCCTGCAGCCAAAGAAGCCCCGGGTTAAGCACAGATACGCAGTATTTT
TRBJ1-3	16	TRBV28	-	TRBD1	CASRSARDRTGKTIYF	TGTGCCAGCAGGTCCGCCCGGGACAGGACTGGAAAAACCATATATTTT
TRBJ2-7	14	TRBV27	many	-	CASSFRQLPYEQYF	TGTGCCAGCAGTTTTCGACAGTTACCCTACGAGCAGTACTTC
TRBJ1-1	15	TRBV27	many	-	CASSLNPVLNTEAFF	TGTGCCAGCAGTCTAAACCCTGTACTGAACACTGAAGCTTTCTTT
TRBJ1-1	16	TRBV9	once	-	CASSVGGGRGNTEAFF	TGTGCCAGCAGCGTAGGGGGGGGCAGGGGGAACACTGAAGCTTTCTTT
TRBJ2-1	14	TRBV28	many	TRBD1	CASSLFGQDNEQFF	TGTGCCAGCAGTTTATTCGGACAGGACAATGAGCAGTTCTTC
TRBJ2-3	16	TRBV28	many	TRBD2	CASSFRISGGTDTQYF	TGTGCCAGCAGTTTCAGGATTAGCGGGGGCACAGATACGCAGTATTTT
TRBJ2-3	14	TRBV20-1	many	-	CSAGGQSNTDTQYF	TGCAGTGCCGGCGGACAGTCAAACACAGATACGCAGTATTTT
TRBJ2-7	15	TRBV27	once	-	CASSLSGTRAYEQYF	TGTGCGAGCAGTTTATCAGGGACCCGAGCCTACGAGCAGTACTTC
TRBJ2-1	16	TRBV20-1	-	-	CIAPNHRDLSYNEQFF	TGCATTGCTCCCAACCACCGGGACCTCTCCTACAATGAGCAGTTCTTC
TRBJ1-1	13	TRBV27	few	-	CASSLGGSAEAFF	TGTGCCAGCAGTTTGGGGGGAAGCGCTGAAGCTTTCTTT
TRBJ2-7	14	TRBV19	-	-	CASSVSVGQYEQYF	TGTGCCAGTAGTGTCAGCGTCGGACAGTACGAGCAGTACTTC
TRBJ1-2	13	TRBV20-1	many	-	CSVLRRANYGYTF	TGCAGTGTACTACGTCGAGCTAACTATGGCTACACCTTC
TRBJ2-5	15	TRBV7-2	once	TRBD2	CASSSLAGVKESKYF	TGTGCCAGCAGCTCACTAGCGGGAGTGAAAGAGTCCAAGTACTTC
TRBJ2-2	14	TRBV7-2	many	-	CASRRGGVTGELFF	TGTGCCAGCAGACGAGGAGGGGTGACCGGGGAGCTGTTTTTT
TRBJ1-4	14	TRBV20-1	many	-	CSAREGQVNEKLFF	TGCAGTGCTAGAGAAGGTCAGGTTAATGAAAAACTGTTTTTT